Included here is one T cell receptor beta chain sequence, with context. This sample stems from a study of blood T cell repertoires in COVID-19. The CDR3 loop spans 15 amino acids. V lost 2 bases and J lost 8; bases outside the gene matches: 9. CDR1 is KGHSH and CDR2 is LQKENI in the germline V gene. Libraries were prepared by immunoSEQ multiplex PCR; TCRdb keeps only in-frame clonotypes and omits some of them. The table has approximately 120,000 clones, roughly 85% seen once. Sample: peripheral blood. The sequence was collected from a woman in her sixties with acute or convalescent COVID-19. J is TRBJ2-3 and V is TRBV18; 8 nucleotides agree with TRBD2. For the CDR3, the DNA is TGTGCCAGCTCACCAATGCCAGCGGGAGAAGGTACGCAGTATTTT. Encoded protein: CASSPMPAGEGTQYF.